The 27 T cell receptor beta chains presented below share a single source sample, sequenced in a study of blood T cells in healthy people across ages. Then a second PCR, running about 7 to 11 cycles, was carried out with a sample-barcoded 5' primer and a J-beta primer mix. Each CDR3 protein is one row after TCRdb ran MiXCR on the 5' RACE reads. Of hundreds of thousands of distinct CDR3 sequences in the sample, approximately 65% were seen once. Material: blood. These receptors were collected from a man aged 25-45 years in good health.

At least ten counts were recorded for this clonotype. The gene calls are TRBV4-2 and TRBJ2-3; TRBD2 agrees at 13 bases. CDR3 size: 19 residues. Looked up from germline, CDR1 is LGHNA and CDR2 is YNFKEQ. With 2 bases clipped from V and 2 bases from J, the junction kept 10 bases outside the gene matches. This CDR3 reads CASSQPLGTSGVNTDTQYF. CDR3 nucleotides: TGTGCCAGCAGCCAACCCCTTGGGACTAGCGGGGTGAACACAGATACGCAGTATTTT.

The CDR3 reads CASSYDSEGTEQYF. The CDR3 DNA reads as TGTGCCAGCAGTTACGATTCCGAGGGGACCGAGCAGTACTTC. J is TRBJ2-7 and V is TRBV6-6, with D perhaps matching TRBD1 or TRBD2 (5 bases each). The CDR3 is 14 amino acids. Trimming stripped 2 bases from V and 6 bases from J, with 14 bases between. The germline V gene encodes CDR1 MNHNY and CDR2 SVGAGI (reference sequence).

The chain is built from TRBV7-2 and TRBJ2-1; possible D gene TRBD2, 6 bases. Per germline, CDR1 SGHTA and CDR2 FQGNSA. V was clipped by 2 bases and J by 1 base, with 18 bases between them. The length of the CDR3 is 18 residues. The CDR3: CASSLSMGGVASYNEQFF. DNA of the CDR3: TGTGCCAGCAGCTTATCCATGGGCGGGGTGGCTTCCTACAATGAGCAGTTCTTC.

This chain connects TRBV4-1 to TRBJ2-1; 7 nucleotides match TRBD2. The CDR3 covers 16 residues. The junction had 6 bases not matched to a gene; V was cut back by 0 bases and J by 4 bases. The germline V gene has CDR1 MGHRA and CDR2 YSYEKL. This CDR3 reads CASSQDGAGEYNEQFF. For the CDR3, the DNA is TGCGCCAGCAGCCAAGATGGCGCGGGGGAGTACAATGAGCAGTTCTTC.

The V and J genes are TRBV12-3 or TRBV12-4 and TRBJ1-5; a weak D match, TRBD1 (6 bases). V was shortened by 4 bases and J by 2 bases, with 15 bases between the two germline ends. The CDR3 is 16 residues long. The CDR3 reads CASSSTRGGGNQPQHF. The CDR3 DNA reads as TGTGCCAGCAGTTCAACCAGGGGCGGGGGCAATCAGCCCCAGCATTTT.

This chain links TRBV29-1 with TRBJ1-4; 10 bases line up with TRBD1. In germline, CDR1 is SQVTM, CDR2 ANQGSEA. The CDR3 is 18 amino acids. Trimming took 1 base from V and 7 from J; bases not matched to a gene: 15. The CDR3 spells CSVEGAGTGALVGEKLFF. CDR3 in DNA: TGCAGCGTTGAAGGCGCCGGGACAGGGGCACTTGTGGGTGAAAAACTGTTTTTT.

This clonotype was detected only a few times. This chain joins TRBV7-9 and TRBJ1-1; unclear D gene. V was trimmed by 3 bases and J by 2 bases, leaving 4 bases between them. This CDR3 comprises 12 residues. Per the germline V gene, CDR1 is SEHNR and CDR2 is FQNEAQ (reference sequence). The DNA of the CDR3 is TGTGCCAGCAGCTTCGACAACACTGAAGCTTTCTTT. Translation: CASSFDNTEAFF.

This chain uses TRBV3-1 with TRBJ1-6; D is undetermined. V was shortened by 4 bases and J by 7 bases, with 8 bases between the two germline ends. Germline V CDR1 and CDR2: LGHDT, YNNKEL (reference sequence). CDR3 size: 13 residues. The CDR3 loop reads CASSPTSNSPLHF. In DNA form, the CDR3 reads TGTGCCAGCAGCCCGACCTCGAATTCACCCCTCCACTTT. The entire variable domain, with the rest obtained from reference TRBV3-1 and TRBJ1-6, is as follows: DTAVSQTPKYLVTQMGNDKSIKCEQNLGHDTMYWYKQDSKKFLKIMFSYNNKELIINETVPNRFSPKSPDKAHLNLHINSLELGDSAVYFCASSPTSNSPLHFGNGTRLTVT.

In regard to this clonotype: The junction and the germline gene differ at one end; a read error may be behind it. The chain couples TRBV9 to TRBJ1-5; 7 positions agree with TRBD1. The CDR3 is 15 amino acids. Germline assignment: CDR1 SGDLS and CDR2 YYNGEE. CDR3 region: CASSPTGVGNQPRHF. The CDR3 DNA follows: TGTGCCAGCAGCCCAACAGGGGTTGGTAATCAGCCCCGGCATTTT.

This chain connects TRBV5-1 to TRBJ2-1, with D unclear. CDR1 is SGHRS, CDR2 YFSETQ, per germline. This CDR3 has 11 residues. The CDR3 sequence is CASWWGNEQFF. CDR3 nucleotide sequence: TGCGCTTCGTGGTGGGGTAATGAGCAGTTCTTC.

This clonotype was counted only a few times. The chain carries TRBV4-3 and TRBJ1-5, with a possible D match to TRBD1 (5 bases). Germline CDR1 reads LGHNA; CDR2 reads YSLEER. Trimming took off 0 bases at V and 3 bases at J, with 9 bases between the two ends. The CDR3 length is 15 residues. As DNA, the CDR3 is TGCGCCAGCAGCCAAGACAGGGAGTACAATCAGCCCCAGCATTTT. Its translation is CASSQDREYNQPQHF.

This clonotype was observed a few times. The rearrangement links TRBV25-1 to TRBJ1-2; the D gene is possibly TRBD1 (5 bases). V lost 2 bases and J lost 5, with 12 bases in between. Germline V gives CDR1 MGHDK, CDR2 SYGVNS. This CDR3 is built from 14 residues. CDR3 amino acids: CASSEGAGTYGYTF. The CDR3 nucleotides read TGTGCCAGCAGTGAAGGAGCAGGGACGTATGGCTACACCTTC.

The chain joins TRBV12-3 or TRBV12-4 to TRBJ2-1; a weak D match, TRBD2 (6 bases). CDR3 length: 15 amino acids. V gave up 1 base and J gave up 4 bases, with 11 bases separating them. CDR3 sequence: CASSLGWRGYNEQFF. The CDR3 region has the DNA TGTGCCAGCAGTTTAGGTTGGCGGGGATACAATGAGCAGTTCTTC.

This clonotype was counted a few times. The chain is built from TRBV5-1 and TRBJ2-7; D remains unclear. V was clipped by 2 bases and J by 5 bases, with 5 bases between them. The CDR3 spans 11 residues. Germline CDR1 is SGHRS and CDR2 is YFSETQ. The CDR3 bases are TGCGCCAGCAGCTTTGACCACGAGCAGTACTTC. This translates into CASSFDHEQYF.

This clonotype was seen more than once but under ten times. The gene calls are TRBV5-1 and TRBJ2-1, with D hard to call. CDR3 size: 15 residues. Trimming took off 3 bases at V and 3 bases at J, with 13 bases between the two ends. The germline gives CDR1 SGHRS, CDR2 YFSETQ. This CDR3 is CASSSEPLLYNEQFF. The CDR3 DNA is TGCGCCAGCAGCTCAGAGCCCCTCCTCTACAATGAGCAGTTCTTC. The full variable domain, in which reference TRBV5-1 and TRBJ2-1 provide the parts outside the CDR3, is KAGVTQTPRYLIKTRGQQVTLSCSPISGHRSVSWYQQTPGQGLQFLFEYFSETQRNKGNFPGRFSGRQFSNSRSEMNVSTLELGDSALYLCASSSEPLLYNEQFFGPGTRLTVL.

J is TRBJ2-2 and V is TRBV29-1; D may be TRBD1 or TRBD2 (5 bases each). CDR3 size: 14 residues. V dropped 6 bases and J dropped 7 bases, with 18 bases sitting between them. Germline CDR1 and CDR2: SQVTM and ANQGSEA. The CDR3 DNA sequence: TGCAGCGTGAGACTCGGGAATGGGGGCGGGGAGCTGTTTTTT. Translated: CSVRLGNGGGELFF.

The chain's CDR3 is CASSLGGQAGANVLTF. Here the CDR3 DNA reads TGTGCCAGCAGCTTGGGAGGACAGGCTGGGGCCAACGTCCTGACTTTC. V gene TRBV11-2 combines with J gene TRBJ2-6; D possibly corresponds to TRBD1 (7 bases). CDR1 is SGHAT and CDR2 is FQNNGV in the germline V gene. V was pared by 3 bases and J by 2 bases, with 11 bases between. The CDR3 runs to 16 residues.

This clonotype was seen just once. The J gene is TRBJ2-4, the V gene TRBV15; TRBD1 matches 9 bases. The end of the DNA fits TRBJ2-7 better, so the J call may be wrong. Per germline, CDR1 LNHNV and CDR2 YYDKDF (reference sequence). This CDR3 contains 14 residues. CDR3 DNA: TGTGCCACCAGCACGTACAGGGGGCTGGACGAGCAGTACTTC. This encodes CATSTYRGLDEQYF.

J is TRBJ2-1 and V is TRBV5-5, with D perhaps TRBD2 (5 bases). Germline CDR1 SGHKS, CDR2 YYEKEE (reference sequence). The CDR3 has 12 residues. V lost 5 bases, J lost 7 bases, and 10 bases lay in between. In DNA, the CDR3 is TGTGCCAGCAGTGGAGGCATTAATGAGCAGTTCTTC. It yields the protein CASSGGINEQFF.

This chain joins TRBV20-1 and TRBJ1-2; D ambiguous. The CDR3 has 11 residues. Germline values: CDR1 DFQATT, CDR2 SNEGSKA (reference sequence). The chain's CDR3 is CSPPGDYGYTF. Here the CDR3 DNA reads TGCAGCCCTCCTGGGGACTATGGCTACACCTTC.

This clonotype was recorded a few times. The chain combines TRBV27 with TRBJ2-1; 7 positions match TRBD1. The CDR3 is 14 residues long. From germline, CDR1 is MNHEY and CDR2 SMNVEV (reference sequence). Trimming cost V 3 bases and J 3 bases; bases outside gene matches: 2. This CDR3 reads CASSFGTDYNEQFF. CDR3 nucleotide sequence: TGTGCCAGCAGTTTCGGGACAGACTACAATGAGCAGTTCTTC.

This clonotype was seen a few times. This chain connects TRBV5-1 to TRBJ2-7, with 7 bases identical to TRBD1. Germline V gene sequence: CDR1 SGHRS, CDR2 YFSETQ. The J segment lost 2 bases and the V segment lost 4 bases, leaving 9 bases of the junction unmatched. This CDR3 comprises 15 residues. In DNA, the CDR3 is TGCGCCAGCAGCCTTAAGGACAGGCCTACCTACGAGCAGTACTTC. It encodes CASSLKDRPTYEQYF.

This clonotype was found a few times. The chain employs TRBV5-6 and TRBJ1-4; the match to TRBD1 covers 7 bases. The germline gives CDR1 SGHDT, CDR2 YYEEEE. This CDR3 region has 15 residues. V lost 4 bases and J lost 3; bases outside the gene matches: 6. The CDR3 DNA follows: TGTGCCAGCAGCACTTGGGACAGTTCTAATGAAAAACTGTTTTTT. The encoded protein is CASSTWDSSNEKLFF. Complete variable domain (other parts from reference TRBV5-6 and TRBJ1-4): DAGVTQSPTHLIKTRGQQVTLRCSPKSGHDTVSWYQQALGQGPQFIFQYYEEEERQRGNFPDRFSGHQFPNYSSELNVNALLLGDSALYLCASSTWDSSNEKLFFGSGTQLSVL.

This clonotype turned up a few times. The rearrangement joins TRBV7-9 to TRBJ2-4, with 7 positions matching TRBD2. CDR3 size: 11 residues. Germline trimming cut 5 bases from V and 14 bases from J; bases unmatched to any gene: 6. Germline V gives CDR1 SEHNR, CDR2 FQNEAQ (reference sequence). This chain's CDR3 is CASSGGGSEYF. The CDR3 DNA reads TGTGCCAGCAGCGGTGGCGGGAGTGAGTACTTC.

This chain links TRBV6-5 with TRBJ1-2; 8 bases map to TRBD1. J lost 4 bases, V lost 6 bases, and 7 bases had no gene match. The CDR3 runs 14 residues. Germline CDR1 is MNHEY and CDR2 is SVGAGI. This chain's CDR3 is CASRDRALFYGYTF. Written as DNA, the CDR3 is TGTGCCAGCAGGGACAGGGCCCTTTTCTATGGCTACACCTTC.

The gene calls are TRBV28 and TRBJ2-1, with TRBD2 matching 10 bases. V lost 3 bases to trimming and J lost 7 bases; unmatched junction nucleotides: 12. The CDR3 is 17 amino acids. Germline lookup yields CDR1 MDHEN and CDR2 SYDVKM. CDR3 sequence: CASSFPRGSGGWNEQFF. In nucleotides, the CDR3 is TGTGCCAGCAGTTTCCCTCGGGGTAGCGGGGGGTGGAATGAGCAGTTCTTC.

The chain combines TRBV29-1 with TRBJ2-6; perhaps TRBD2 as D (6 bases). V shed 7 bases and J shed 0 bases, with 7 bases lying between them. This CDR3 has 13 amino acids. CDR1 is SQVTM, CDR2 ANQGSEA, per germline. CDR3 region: CSAGSSGANVLTF. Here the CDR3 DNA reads TGCAGCGCCGGGAGCTCTGGGGCCAACGTCCTGACTTTC.